The T cell receptor beta chain described here comes from a study of T-cell memory formation after mild COVID-19. Findings of the study overall: Contracting CD4+ clones sat mainly in CM and EM; CD8+ in EMRA.

The authors produced TCR alpha and TCR beta cDNA libraries with sample barcodes and UMIs by 5'RACE using constant-segment primers. TCRdb analysed the 5' RACE reads with MiXCR anew, one entry per CDR3 protein. The data contain 150,000 or so distinct CDR3 sequences, 20% to 25% of them singletons. This clonotype was found a few times. The antigen is undetermined. The germline V gene encodes CDR1 DFQATT and CDR2 SNEGSKA (reference sequence). This CDR3 contains 18 residues. With V trimmed by 0 bases and J by 0 bases, 12 bases remained unmatched. The sequenced sample consisted of PBMCs or a T cell subset sorted from them (not recorded which). The clonotype originates from an adult woman who had mild COVID-19 (a few samples of this study predate the infection). Cell type and time point are not known. The chain links TRBV20-1 to TRBJ2-7; TRBD2 agrees at 9 bases. CDR3: CSARDSELAGARSYEQYF. DNA for the CDR3: TGCAGTGCTAGAGATTCCGAGTTAGCGGGAGCCCGCTCCTACGAGCAGTACTTC.